The next 22 T cell receptor beta chains were all read from a single sample in a study of blood T cells in healthy people across ages (dated by TCRdb to between 2015 and 2017). Receptors were amplified or captured by 5' RACE. Sequencing was performed on an Illumina HiSeq 2500. The second PCR ran for roughly 7 to 12 cycles and used a J-beta primer mix along with a sample-barcoded 5' primer. The public reads were reprocessed in TCRdb via fastp at Q25 and MiXCR, keeping in-frame beta chains. Rows are unified per CDR3 protein, each entry keeping the most common DNA and genes. The sample has about a million distinct CDR3 sequences on record, roughly 52% of them singletons. About an eighth of the sample is in the top ten clones. Sequencing was performed on blood. The receptors derive from a man younger than 45 in good health.

Note on this clonotype: Germline is not matched at one junction end, which may reflect a read error. The rearrangement joins TRBV5-1 to TRBJ2-3; weak D call: TRBD1 (6 bases). CDR1 is SGHRS, CDR2 YFSETQ, per germline. This CDR3 is built from 16 residues. CDR3 sequence (DNA): TGCGCCGGCAGCTTGGCCGCTGACAGGCGAAGGGATACGCAGTATTTT. Its translation: CAGSLAADRRRDTQYF.

The rearrangement uses TRBV4-3 and TRBJ2-7, with a possible D match to TRBD1 (6 bases). Trimming pared 3 bases from V and 3 bases from J, leaving 12 bases between. The CDR3 covers 14 residues. Germline V gene data show CDR1 as LGHNA and CDR2 as YSLEER. CDR3 region: CASSQERQVYEQYF. The DNA for the CDR3 is TGCGCCAGCAGCCAGGAAAGACAGGTCTACGAGCAGTACTTC.

This clonotype was counted a few times. This chain joins TRBV20-1 and TRBJ2-1; TRBD2 matches 11 bases. Germline CDR1 DFQATT, CDR2 SNEGSKA (reference sequence). The CDR3 covers 14 residues. The J segment lost 9 bases and the V segment lost 6 bases, leaving 10 bases of the junction unmatched. This CDR3 reads CSAGRSGGASEQFF. The CDR3 DNA sequence: TGCAGTGCCGGACGTAGCGGGGGGGCATCTGAGCAGTTCTTC.

Of note for this clonotype: Since a much larger clone is just one base distant, this may be a read error. V gene TRBV10-2 combines with J gene TRBJ1-6; no clear D. CDR3 size: 15 residues. Germline V lookup: CDR1 WSHSY, CDR2 SAAADI. The CDR3 loop reads CASGEIGADSSPLHF. The CDR3 nucleotides are TGCGCCAGCGGTGAGATAGGTGCAGATAGTTCACCCCTCCACTTT.

This clonotype was counted only a few times. Written as DNA, the CDR3 is TGTGCCATCAGTGAGGGACAGACAACTAATGAAAAACTGTTTTTT. Amino acid sequence: CAISEGQTTNEKLFF. The chain combines TRBV10-3 with TRBJ1-4, with D perhaps TRBD1 (6 bases). There are 15 residues in the CDR3. Germline CDR1 is ENHRY and CDR2 is SYGVKD. V dropped 2 bases and J dropped 0 bases, with 7 bases sitting between them.

CDR3 bases: TGTGCCAGCAGATACGGGGGGGGCAATGAGCAGTTCTTC. Translation: CASRYGGGNEQFF. This chain connects TRBV6-2 or TRBV6-3 to TRBJ2-1, with TRBD2 matching over 8 bases. The germline V gene has CDR1 MNHEY and CDR2 SVGEGT. The ends lost 6 bases at V and 6 bases at J; junction bases unmatched: 4. This CDR3 comprises 13 residues.

The chain has TRBV10-3 and TRBJ2-3; the match to TRBD2 covers 8 bases. V was pared by 6 bases and J by 0 bases, with 2 bases of the junction left unmatched. Germline V gene data show CDR1 as ENHRY and CDR2 as SYGVKD. The CDR3 length is 14 residues. CDR3 DNA sequence: TGTGCCATCAGGGCTAGCGGGAGCACAGATACGCAGTATTTT. It is translated as CAIRASGSTDTQYF.

This clonotype was recorded only once. The rearrangement links TRBV3-1 to TRBJ2-2; no firm D call. V was trimmed by 4 bases and J by 4 bases, leaving 10 bases between them. The CDR3 consists of 14 residues. Germline V gene sequence: CDR1 LGHDT, CDR2 YNNKEL (reference sequence). The CDR3 nucleotides are TGTGCCAGCAGCCCCGGATCCCTCACCGGGGAGCTGTTTTTT. It translates to CASSPGSLTGELFF.

This clonotype came up a few times. V gene TRBV20-1 combines with J gene TRBJ1-2; 8 positions agree with TRBD1. The trim removed 1 base at V and 5 bases at J, leaving 6 bases unmatched. The CDR3 contains 14 residues. The germline V gene has CDR1 DFQATT and CDR2 SNEGSKA (reference sequence). The DNA of the CDR3 is TGCAGTGCTAGAGCCCTGGACAGGGAGTATGGCTACACCTTC. Its protein is CSARALDREYGYTF.

The chain carries TRBV3-1 and TRBJ2-1; the D call may be TRBD1 or TRBD2 (5 bases each). CDR3 length: 13 amino acids. Trimming shortened V by 1 base and J by 13 bases, and 14 bases separated the two germline ends. Germline lookup yields CDR1 LGHDT and CDR2 YNNKEL (reference sequence). The CDR3 region is CASSQVRGAGQFF. DNA of the CDR3: TGTGCCAGCAGCCAAGTGAGGGGAGCCGGTCAGTTCTTC.

The chain recombines TRBV20-1 with TRBJ1-1, with D possibly being TRBD1 (5 bases). V gave up 2 bases and J gave up 6 bases, with 16 bases separating them. The CDR3 consists of 14 residues. CDR1 and CDR2 from the germline V gene are DFQATT and SNEGSKA (reference sequence). The chain's CDR3 is CSARPGGDSAEAFF. The CDR3 region has the DNA TGCAGTGCTAGACCGGGAGGGGATTCCGCTGAAGCTTTCTTT.

The chain carries TRBV6-5 and TRBJ1-2; D is unclear. Germline V lookup: CDR1 MNHEY, CDR2 SVGAGI. Trimming shortened V by 6 bases and J by 2 bases, and 13 bases separated the two germline ends. CDR3 length equals 14 residues. The DNA of the CDR3 is TGTGCCAGCAGACAAGACCAGAGCAACTATGGCTACACCTTC. Its protein product is CASRQDQSNYGYTF.

The chain recombines TRBV29-1 with TRBJ2-1; 7 positions agree with TRBD2. V gave up 1 base and J gave up 0 bases; unmatched junction bases: 6. This CDR3 contains 16 residues. In germline, CDR1 is SQVTM, CDR2 ANQGSEA. The CDR3 nucleotides read TGCAGCGTTGAAGCTAGCGGTCGAAGCTCCTACAATGAGCAGTTCTTC. This sequence encodes CSVEASGRSSYNEQFF.

The rearrangement links TRBV30 to TRBJ2-7; D gene ambiguous. Germline CDR1 reads GTSNPN; CDR2 reads SVGIG (reference sequence). V lost 3 bases to trimming and J lost 3 bases, with 9 bases between them. This CDR3 has 12 residues. The CDR3 is CAWSGSGYEQYF. CDR3 DNA: TGTGCCTGGAGCGGTTCTGGCTACGAGCAGTACTTC.

This clonotype was counted only a few times. V and J are TRBV9 and TRBJ1-5, with D possibly matching TRBD1 (6 bases). CDR1 and CDR2 from the germline V gene are SGDLS and YYNGEE. The CDR3 length is 16 residues. Trimming removed 4 bases from V and 5 bases from J, with 19 bases in between. CDR3 nucleotides: TGTGCCAGCAGCCCGGGGGGCGTGACTTCAGATCAGCCCCAGCATTTT. It is translated as CASSPGGVTSDQPQHF. Full variable domain (rest looked up from reference TRBV9 and TRBJ1-5): DSGVTQTPKHLITATGQRVTLRCSPRSGDLSVYWYQQSLDQGLQFLIQYYNGEERAKGNILERFSAQQFPDLHSELNLSSLELGDSALYFCASSPGGVTSDQPQHFGDGTRLSIL.

CDR3 amino acids: CASRREGRVGGTEAFF. CDR3 bases: TGTGCCAGCCGCCGAGAGGGACGGGTCGGGGGAACTGAAGCTTTCTTT. The rearrangement joins TRBV2 to TRBJ1-1, with TRBD1 as a possible D gene (5 bases). Germline V gene data show CDR1 as SNHLY and CDR2 as FYNNEI. The CDR3 is 16 residues long. The V and J ends lost 8 bases and 5 bases respectively, with 24 bases between them.

This sequence joins TRBV4-1 and TRBJ2-2; maybe TRBD2 (5 bases). The V and J ends lost 1 base and 5 bases respectively, with 11 bases between them. The CDR3 spans 15 residues. Germline CDR1 reads MGHRA; CDR2 reads YSYEKL. The CDR3 loop reads CASSQVEGRTGELFF. The CDR3 region has the DNA TGCGCCAGCAGCCAAGTCGAGGGCCGGACCGGGGAGCTGTTTTTT.

The chain has TRBV7-2 and TRBJ2-1, with 7 positions matching TRBD2. Losses at the gene ends were 5 bases for V and 9 bases for J; bases not matched to a gene: 7. From germline, CDR1 is SGHTA and CDR2 FQGNSA. CDR3 size: 13 residues. CDR3 region: CASSPPSGGEQFF. In DNA, the CDR3 is TGTGCCAGCAGCCCCCCTAGCGGAGGTGAGCAGTTCTTC.

The sample holds a few counts of this clonotype. V gene TRBV7-8 combines with J gene TRBJ2-5; 11 bases agree with TRBD2. The CDR3 has 15 amino acids. Germline V CDR1 and CDR2: SGHVS, FQNEAQ. Trimming at V came to 5 bases and at J to 11 bases, leaving 13 bases not matched to a gene. The CDR3 region is CASSDLSGGAWEQYF. The CDR3, as DNA: TGTGCCAGCAGCGACCTTAGCGGGGGGGCTTGGGAGCAGTACTTC.

This clonotype appeared many times. The V gene is TRBV2, the J gene TRBJ2-1; TRBD2 matches 9 bases. J gave up 7 bases and V 11 bases, and 12 bases lay outside the gene matches. The CDR3 covers 14 residues. CDR1 SNHLY and CDR2 FYNNEI come from the germline V gene. Here the CDR3 DNA reads TGTGCCGGGGCGACTAGCGGTGTTTTTAATGAGCAGTTCTTC. Its protein is CAGATSGVFNEQFF.

The chain combines TRBV7-8 with TRBJ2-1; 11 nucleotides align to TRBD2. CDR1 SGHVS and CDR2 FQNEAQ come from the germline V gene. V dropped 0 bases and J dropped 6; count of bases not matched to a gene: 4. The CDR3 totals 16 residues. CDR3: CASSLAPSGGINEQFF. In DNA, the CDR3 is TGTGCCAGCAGCTTAGCGCCTAGCGGGGGGATCAATGAGCAGTTCTTC.

The chain links TRBV20-1 to TRBJ1-2, with D unclear. CDR3 length: 12 residues. Germline V gene sequence: CDR1 DFQATT, CDR2 SNEGSKA (reference sequence). V was pared by 6 bases and J by 4 bases, with 12 bases between. As DNA, the CDR3 is TGCAGTGCCGACCGGGCTTTCTATGGCTACACCTTC. This gives the protein CSADRAFYGYTF.